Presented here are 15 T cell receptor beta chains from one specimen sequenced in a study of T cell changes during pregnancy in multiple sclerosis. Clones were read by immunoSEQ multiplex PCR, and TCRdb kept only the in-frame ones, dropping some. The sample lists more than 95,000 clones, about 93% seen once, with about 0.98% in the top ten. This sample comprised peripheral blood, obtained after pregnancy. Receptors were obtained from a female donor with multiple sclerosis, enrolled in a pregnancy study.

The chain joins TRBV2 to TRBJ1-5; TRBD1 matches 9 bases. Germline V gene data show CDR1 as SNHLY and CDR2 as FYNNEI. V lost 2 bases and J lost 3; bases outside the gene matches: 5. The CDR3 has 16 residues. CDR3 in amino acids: CASSEFGTGFNQPQHF. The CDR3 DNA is TGTGCCAGCAGTGAATTTGGGACAGGGTTCAATCAGCCCCAGCATTTT. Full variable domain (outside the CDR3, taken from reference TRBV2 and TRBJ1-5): EPEVTQTPSHQVTQMGQEVILRCVPISNHLYFYWYRQILGQKVEFLVSFYNNEISEKSEIFDDQFSVERPDGSNFTLKIRSTKLEDSAMYFCASSEFGTGFNQPQHFGDGTRLSIL.

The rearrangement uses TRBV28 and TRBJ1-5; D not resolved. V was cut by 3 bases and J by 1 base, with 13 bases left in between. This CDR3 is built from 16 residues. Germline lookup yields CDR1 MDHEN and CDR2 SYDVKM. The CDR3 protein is CASSFPRGLSNQPQHF. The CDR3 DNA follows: TGTGCCAGCAGTTTTCCTCGCGGTTTAAGCAATCAGCCCCAGCATTTT.

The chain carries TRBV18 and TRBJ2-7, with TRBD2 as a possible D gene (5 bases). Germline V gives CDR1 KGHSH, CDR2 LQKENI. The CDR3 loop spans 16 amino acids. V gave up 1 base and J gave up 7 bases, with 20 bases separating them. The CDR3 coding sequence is TGTGCCAGCTCACCACTATCGGGAAAGGCCTCTGGGGAGCAGTACTTC. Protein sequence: CASSPLSGKASGEQYF. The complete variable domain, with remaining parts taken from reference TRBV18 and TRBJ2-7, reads NAGVMQNPRHLVRRRGQEARLRCSPMKGHSHVYWYRQLPEEGLKFMVYLQKENIIDESGMPKERFSAEFPKEGPSILRIQQVVRGDSAAYFCASSPLSGKASGEQYFGPGTRLTVT.

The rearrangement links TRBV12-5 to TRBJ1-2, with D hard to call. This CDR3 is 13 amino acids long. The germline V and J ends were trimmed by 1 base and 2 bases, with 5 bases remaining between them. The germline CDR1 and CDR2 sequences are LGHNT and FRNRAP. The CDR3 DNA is TGTGCTAGTGGTTTGGGTCAGAACTATGGCTACACCTTC. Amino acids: CASGLGQNYGYTF. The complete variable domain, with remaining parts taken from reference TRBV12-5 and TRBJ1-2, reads DARVTQTPRHKVTEMGQEVTMRCQPILGHNTVFWYRQTMMQGLELLAYFRNRAPLDDSGMPKDRFSAEMPDATLATLKIQPSEPRDSAVYFCASGLGQNYGYTFGSGTRLTVV.

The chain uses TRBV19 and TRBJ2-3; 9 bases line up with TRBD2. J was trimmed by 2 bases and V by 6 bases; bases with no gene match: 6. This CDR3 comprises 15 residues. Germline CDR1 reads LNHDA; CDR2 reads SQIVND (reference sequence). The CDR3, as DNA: TGTGCCAGTAGCCGGACTAGCGCCTACACAGATACGCAGTATTTT. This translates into CASSRTSAYTDTQYF. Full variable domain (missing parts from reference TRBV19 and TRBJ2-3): DGGITQSPKYLFRKEGQNVTLSCEQNLNHDAMYWYRQDPGQGLRLIYYSQIVNDFQKGDIAEGYSVSREKKESFPLTVTSAQKNPTAFYLCASSRTSAYTDTQYFGPGTRLTVL.

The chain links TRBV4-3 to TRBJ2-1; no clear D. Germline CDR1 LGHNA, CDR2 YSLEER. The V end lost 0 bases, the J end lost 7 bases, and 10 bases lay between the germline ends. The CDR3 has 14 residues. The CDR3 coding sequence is TGCGCCAGCAGCCAAGACGGTCCGGAGAATGAGCAGTTCTTC. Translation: CASSQDGPENEQFF.

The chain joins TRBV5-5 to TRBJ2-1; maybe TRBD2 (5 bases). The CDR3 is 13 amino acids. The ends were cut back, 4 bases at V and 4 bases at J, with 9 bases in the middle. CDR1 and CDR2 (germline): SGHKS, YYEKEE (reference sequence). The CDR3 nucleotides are TGTGCCAGCAGCCCCACGGGGTACAATGAGCAGTTCTTC. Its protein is CASSPTGYNEQFF.

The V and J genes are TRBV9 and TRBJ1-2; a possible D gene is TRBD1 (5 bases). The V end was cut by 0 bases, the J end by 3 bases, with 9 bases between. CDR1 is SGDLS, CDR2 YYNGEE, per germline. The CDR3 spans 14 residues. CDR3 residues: CASSVGGDDYGYTF. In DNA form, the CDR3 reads TGTGCCAGCAGCGTAGGGGGCGATGACTATGGCTACACCTTC. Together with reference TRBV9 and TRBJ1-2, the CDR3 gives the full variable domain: DSGVTQTPKHLITATGQRVTLRCSPRSGDLSVYWYQQSLDQGLQFLIQYYNGEERAKGNILERFSAQQFPDLHSELNLSSLELGDSALYFCASSVGGDDYGYTFGSGTRLTVV.

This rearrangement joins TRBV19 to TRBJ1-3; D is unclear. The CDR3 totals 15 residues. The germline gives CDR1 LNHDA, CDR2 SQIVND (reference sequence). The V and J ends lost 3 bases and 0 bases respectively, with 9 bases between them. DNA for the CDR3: TGTGCCAGTAGTATCGGCGGTAGCTCTGGAAACACCATATATTTT. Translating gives CASSIGGSSGNTIYF.

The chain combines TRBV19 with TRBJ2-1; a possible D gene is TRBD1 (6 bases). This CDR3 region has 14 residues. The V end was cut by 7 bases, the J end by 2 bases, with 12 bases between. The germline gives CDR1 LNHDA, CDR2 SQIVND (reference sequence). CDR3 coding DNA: TGTGCCAGTAACGGACAGAGCGCCTACAATGAGCAGTTCTTC. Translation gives CASNGQSAYNEQFF.

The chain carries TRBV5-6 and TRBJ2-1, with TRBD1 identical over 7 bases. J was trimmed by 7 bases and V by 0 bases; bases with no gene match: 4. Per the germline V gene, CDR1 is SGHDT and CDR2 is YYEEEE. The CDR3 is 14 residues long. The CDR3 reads CASSLGGGLNEQFF. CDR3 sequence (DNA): TGTGCCAGCAGCTTGGGAGGGGGCTTGAATGAGCAGTTCTTC.

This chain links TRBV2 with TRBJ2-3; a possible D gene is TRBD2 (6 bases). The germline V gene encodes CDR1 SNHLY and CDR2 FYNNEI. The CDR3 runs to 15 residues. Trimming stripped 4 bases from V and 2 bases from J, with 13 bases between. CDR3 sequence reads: CASSVFAGHTDTQYF. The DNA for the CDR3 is TGTGCCAGCAGTGTCTTTGCGGGGCACACAGATACGCAGTATTTT.

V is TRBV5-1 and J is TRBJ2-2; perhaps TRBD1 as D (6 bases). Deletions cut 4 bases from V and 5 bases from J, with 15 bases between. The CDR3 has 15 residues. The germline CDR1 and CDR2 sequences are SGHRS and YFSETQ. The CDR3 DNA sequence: TGCGCCAGCAGCCTCGGACAGACCCCGACCGGGGAGCTGTTTTTT. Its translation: CASSLGQTPTGELFF.

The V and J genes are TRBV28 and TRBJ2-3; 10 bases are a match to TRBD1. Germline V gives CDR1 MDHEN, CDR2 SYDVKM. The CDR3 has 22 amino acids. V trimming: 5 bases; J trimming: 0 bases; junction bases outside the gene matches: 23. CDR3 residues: CASSPGTGVSQRTSTSTDTQYF. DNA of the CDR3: TGTGCCAGCAGTCCTGGGACAGGGGTTTCTCAAAGGACATCGACTAGCACAGATACGCAGTATTTT.

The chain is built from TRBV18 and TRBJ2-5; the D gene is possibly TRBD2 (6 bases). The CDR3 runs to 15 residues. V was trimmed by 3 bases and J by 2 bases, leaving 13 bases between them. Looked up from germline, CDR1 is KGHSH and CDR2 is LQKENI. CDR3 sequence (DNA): TGTGCCAGCTCACCCTCGAGGGCGGGGCAAGAGACCCAGTACTTC. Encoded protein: CASSPSRAGQETQYF.